This record looks at one T cell receptor (beta chain) sequence and its context. The sample is drawn from a study of T cell changes during pregnancy in multiple sclerosis. The J segment lost 4 bases and the V segment lost 0 bases, leaving 8 bases of the junction unmatched. This CDR3 is 18 amino acids long. CDR1 is SGDLS and CDR2 is YYNGEE in the germline V gene. Clones were sequenced by immunoSEQ multiplex PCR, and TCRdb holds only the in-frame ones, with some missing. The table records about 100,000 clones, about 90% of them present only once. The input for sequencing was peripheral blood, taken after pregnancy. The chain couples TRBV9 to TRBJ2-2, with 11 bases that match TRBD1. The TCR sequence derives from a female donor with multiple sclerosis, enrolled in a pregnancy study. The CDR3 here is CASSVASTGTGGTGELFF. For the CDR3, the DNA is TGTGCCAGCAGCGTAGCCTCAACCGGGACAGGGGGCACCGGGGAGCTGTTTTTT.